This T cell receptor (beta chain) was obtained from a study of cytomegalovirus exposure and HLA in healthy donors. Findings and limits, study-wide: V- and J-gene trimming of TCR beta was linked (in a later analysis) to a missense DCLRE1C variant.

The study ran its PCR with 60 Vbeta and 13 Jbeta primers. Here immunoSEQ multiplex PCR was the method, and the copy in TCRdb shows in-frame clones only, minus some. The table lists about 120,000 clones, around three quarters of them singletons. As concerns this clone: Its matching antigen is unknown.

Sequenced input: PBMCs. This TCR came from a woman in her twenties or thirties in good health and CMV-seronegative.

CDR3 region: CASSYDGQDNTEAFF. CDR3 nucleotides: TGTGCCAGCAGTTACGATGGACAGGATAACACTGAAGCTTTCTTT. The gene calls are TRBV7-3 and TRBJ1-1; 7 positions match TRBD1. The germline V gene encodes CDR1 SGHTA and CDR2 FQGTGA. The CDR3 runs 15 residues. The J segment lost 2 bases and the V segment lost 6 bases, leaving 9 bases of the junction unmatched. The full variable domain, rest sourced from reference TRBV7-3 and TRBJ1-1, is GAGVSQTPSNKVTEKGKYVELRCDPISGHTALYWYRQSLGQGPEFLIYFQGTGAADDSGLPNDRFFAVRPEGSVSTLKIQRTERGDSAVYLCASSYDGQDNTEAFFGQGTRLTVV.